The sequence of this T cell receptor beta chain was determined in a study of T cell changes during pregnancy in multiple sclerosis. Using immunoSEQ multiplex PCR, the repertoire was profiled, and TCRdb retains in-frame clones only, with some absent. The table shows 65,000 or so clones, with less than 95% occurring only once. V was cut by 1 base and J by 8 bases, with 12 bases left in between. This CDR3 comprises 14 residues. Per the germline V gene, CDR1 is SGHRS and CDR2 is YFSETQ. The receptor comes from a female donor in good health, enrolled as a control in a pregnancy study. Sequencing was performed on peripheral blood, taken in the second trimester of pregnancy. The rearrangement joins TRBV5-1 to TRBJ2-2, with D possibly TRBD2 on 6 matching bases. The CDR3 bases are TGCGCCAGCAGCTTGATGTGGGGGACTGGGGAGCTGTTTTTT. Protein: CASSLMWGTGELFF.